The 16 T cell receptor beta chains below were found in one sample sequenced in a study of T-cell reconstitution after alpha-beta-depleted transplantation in children. A library of TCRbeta sequences, prepared with unique molecular identifiers, was generated. One entry per CDR3 protein results from TCRdb running MiXCR on the PCR reads. This sample has 500,000 to 750,000 distinct CDR3 sequences, with 10% to 15% found just once. The specimen was PBMCs, mostly from graft donor cells, collected 360 days after TCRalphabeta/CD19-depleted stem cell transplant. These receptors were obtained from a male patient younger than 18 who had a stem cell transplant for acute myeloid leukemia, so the T cells may come from the graft donor.

V is TRBV5-1 and J is TRBJ2-7, with 7 positions matching TRBD2. After removal of 2 bases from V and 7 bases from J, the junction contained 6 bases not matched to a gene. CDR1 is SGHRS, CDR2 YFSETQ, per germline. The CDR3 length is 13 residues. In DNA form, the CDR3 reads TGCGCCAGCAGCTTAGGCGGGAGTAGTGAGCAGTACTTC. Amino acid sequence: CASSLGGSSEQYF. The variable domain in full, completed from reference TRBV5-1 and TRBJ2-7, reads KAGVTQTPRYLIKTRGQQVTLSCSPISGHRSVSWYQQTPGQGLQFLFEYFSETQRNKGNFPGRFSGRQFSNSRSEMNVSTLELGDSALYLCASSLGGSSEQYFGPGTRLTVT.

The CDR3 DNA follows: TGCAGTGCTGGGACGGCCCTAGCCAAAAACATTCAGTACTTC. Protein product: CSAGTALAKNIQYF. V is TRBV20-1 and J is TRBJ2-4, with D perhaps assigned TRBD1 or TRBD2 (5 bases each). Trimming took 5 bases from V and 0 from J, leaving 11 bases between them. Germline CDR1 is DFQATT and CDR2 is SNEGSKA (reference sequence). This CDR3 spans 14 amino acids.

This clonotype was seen more than once but under ten times. The chain links TRBV25-1 to TRBJ2-7; 11 bases agree with TRBD2. The V and J ends lost 4 bases and 3 bases, in that order; junction bases with no gene match: 17. The CDR3 loop spans 19 amino acids. CDR1 and CDR2 (germline): MGHDK, SYGVNS. This CDR3 is CASSATGTSGRSPYYEQYF. As DNA, the CDR3 is TGTGCCAGCAGTGCAACCGGGACTAGCGGAAGGTCCCCTTACTACGAGCAGTACTTC.

The chain joins TRBV28 to TRBJ2-7; 9 bases fit TRBD2. This CDR3 contains 15 residues. Germline V gene sequence: CDR1 MDHEN, CDR2 SYDVKM. V dropped 7 bases and J dropped 2; count of bases not matched to a gene: 9. The CDR3 DNA reads TGTGCCAGCACTACCTCTAGCGGGACCACCTACGAGCAGTACGTC. This gives the protein CASTTSSGTTYEQYV.

The chain is built from TRBV20-1 and TRBJ2-1; no clear D gene. CDR1 is DFQATT, CDR2 SNEGSKA, per germline (reference sequence). The CDR3 extends over 19 amino acids. The V end was cut by 0 bases, the J end by 1 base, with 22 bases between. The CDR3 loop reads CSARDSDRQKGHSYNEQFF. The CDR3 DNA sequence: TGCAGTGCTAGAGATTCGGATAGACAAAAGGGTCATTCCTACAATGAGCAGTTCTTC.

This clonotype was observed a single time. The V and J genes are TRBV25-1 and TRBJ2-7; D may correspond to TRBD1 or TRBD2 (5 bases each). Per germline, CDR1 MGHDK and CDR2 SYGVNS. The V end lost 9 bases, the J end lost 5 bases, and 29 bases lay between the germline ends. The CDR3 contains 17 residues. DNA of the CDR3: TGTGCCAGGGGCCTGGAACGAGACGGGGATTGGGGGAACGAGCAGTACTTC. This sequence encodes CARGLERDGDWGNEQYF.

The chain employs TRBV21-1 and TRBJ2-6. TRBV21-1 is a pseudogene segment. The CDR3 covers 17 residues. The CDR3 nucleotides read TGTGCCAGCAGCAATCCAGGAGATCTCTCTGGGGCCAACGTCCTGACTTTC. Its translation is CASSNPGDLSGANVLTF.

This clonotype was detected only a few times. V and J are TRBV7-9 and TRBJ2-7; tentatively, D is TRBD2 (6 bases). CDR3 length equals 17 residues. The V gene lost 0 bases and the J gene lost 3 bases, with 18 bases spanning the gap. The germline CDR1 and CDR2 sequences are SEHNR and FQNEAQ (reference sequence). The CDR3 reads CASSLARRGRDRYEQYF. CDR3 sequence (DNA): TGTGCCAGCAGCTTAGCCCGTCGGGGGAGAGACCGCTACGAGCAGTACTTC. Complete variable domain (other parts from reference TRBV7-9 and TRBJ2-7): DTGVSQNPRHKITKRGQNVTFRCDPISEHNRLYWYRQTLGQGPEFLTYFQNEAQLEKSRLLSDRFSAERPKGSFSTLEIQRTEQGDSAMYLCASSLARRGRDRYEQYFGPGTRLTVT.

This clonotype came up a few times. The genes are TRBV10-3 and TRBJ1-6, with D possibly matching TRBD1 (6 bases). The V gene's germline CDR1 is ENHRY and CDR2 SYGVKD. The CDR3 has 16 residues. V gave up 3 bases and J gave up 0 bases, with 9 bases separating them. DNA of the CDR3: TGTGCCATCAGTGAAACAGGGAGCTCCTATAATTCACCCCTCCACTTT. Protein product: CAISETGSSYNSPLHF.

This clonotype was picked up a small number of times. The chain has TRBV20-1 and TRBJ2-7; D remains ambiguous. Trimming took off 4 bases at V and 2 bases at J, with 15 bases between the two ends. The CDR3 extends over 14 amino acids. CDR1 is DFQATT and CDR2 is SNEGSKA in the germline V gene (reference sequence). This chain's CDR3 is CSANDLRPPYEQYF. The CDR3 DNA sequence: TGCAGTGCTAATGACCTCCGTCCCCCCTACGAGCAGTACTTC.

This clonotype was recorded at least ten times. The V gene is TRBV7-2, the J gene TRBJ2-1, with no clear D. The CDR3 extends over 16 amino acids. V was shortened by 0 bases and J by 0 bases, with 9 bases between the two germline ends. Germline CDR1 reads SGHTA; CDR2 reads FQGNSA. The CDR3 region is CASSLASPSSYNEQFF. The CDR3, as DNA: TGTGCCAGCAGCTTAGCGAGTCCGAGCTCCTACAATGAGCAGTTCTTC.

This clonotype was observed a handful of times. The gene calls are TRBV28 and TRBJ1-5; D is unclear. The CDR3 runs to 16 residues. V was cut by 6 bases and J by 1 base, with 16 bases left in between. Germline lookup yields CDR1 MDHEN and CDR2 SYDVKM. DNA of the CDR3: TGTGCCAGCAGCCGCGGTCTCGTCGGGAGCAATCAGCCCCAGCATTTT. Translation: CASSRGLVGSNQPQHF.

With regard to this clonotype: Relative to the germline gene, one junction end is altered; a read error may explain this. The CDR3 here is CTSCFVTYRDRLRTGELFF. CDR3 nucleotides: TGTACCAGCTGTTTCGTGACCTATCGGGATAGATTAAGGACCGGGGAGCTGTTTTTT. V is TRBV12-3 or TRBV12-4 and J is TRBJ2-2; weak D call: TRBD2 (5 bases). CDR3 length equals 19 residues.

The rearrangement links TRBV28 to TRBJ2-5, with D possibly being TRBD2 (6 bases). Germline V gene sequence: CDR1 MDHEN, CDR2 SYDVKM. Trimming removed 8 bases from V and 5 bases from J, with 18 bases in between. The length of the CDR3 is 14 residues. The CDR3 reads CASGGIPQKETQYF. In DNA, the CDR3 is TGTGCCAGCGGGGGGATCCCGCAGAAGGAGACCCAGTACTTC. The variable domain in full, completed from reference TRBV28 and TRBJ2-5, reads DVKVTQSSRYLVKRTGEKVFLECVQDMDHENMFWYRQDPGLGLRLIYFSYDVKMKEKGDIPEGYSVSREKKERFSLILESASTNQTSMYLCASGGIPQKETQYFGPGTRLLVL.

This clonotype was seen a few times. This chain connects TRBV18 to TRBJ2-3; D possibly corresponds to TRBD2 (5 bases). V dropped 1 base and J dropped 6 bases, with 8 bases sitting between them. CDR1 and CDR2 from the germline V gene are KGHSH and LQKENI. This CDR3 comprises 13 residues. In nucleotides, the CDR3 is TGTGCCAGCTCACCACGGAGGTTCGATACGCAGTATTTT. Translating it yields CASSPRRFDTQYF.

This clonotype was seen more than once but under ten times. This chain joins TRBV20-1 and TRBJ2-3; no clear D. The CDR3 contains 13 residues. The V end lost 3 bases, the J end lost 5 bases, and 12 bases lay between the germline ends. The germline CDR1 and CDR2 sequences are DFQATT and SNEGSKA (reference sequence). CDR3 amino acids: CSASGSLGDTQYF. CDR3 in DNA: TGCAGTGCTAGTGGTAGTCTCGGAGATACGCAGTATTTT.